This entry features one T cell receptor beta chain sequence. Its matching antigen is unknown. This specimen comes from a study of T cell responses to AZD1222 COVID-19 vaccine. Study conclusions and caveats: Donors, mostly white British, included more females; clonal diversity was possibly underestimated. Nearly half of spike-specific TCRs reportedly target unmutated variant regions.

Only in-frame clones appear in the TCRdb table, and some are missing; sequencing was by immunoSEQ multiplex PCR. Among more than 100,000 clones, roughly nine tenths were seen once, and the ten largest hold around 1.5%. CDR3 length: 15 residues. Germline lookup yields CDR1 MNHNS and CDR2 SASEGT. The V gene lost 2 bases and the J gene lost 10 bases, with 20 bases spanning the gap. This sequence joins TRBV6-1 and TRBJ1-1, with D possibly matching TRBD1 (6 bases). This sample comprised peripheral blood, obtained on day 0 of AZD1222 vaccination. This TCR came from an adult in good health. CDR3: CASSELRGQAQGAFF. As DNA, the CDR3 is TGTGCCAGCAGTGAATTAAGGGGACAAGCACAAGGAGCTTTCTTT.